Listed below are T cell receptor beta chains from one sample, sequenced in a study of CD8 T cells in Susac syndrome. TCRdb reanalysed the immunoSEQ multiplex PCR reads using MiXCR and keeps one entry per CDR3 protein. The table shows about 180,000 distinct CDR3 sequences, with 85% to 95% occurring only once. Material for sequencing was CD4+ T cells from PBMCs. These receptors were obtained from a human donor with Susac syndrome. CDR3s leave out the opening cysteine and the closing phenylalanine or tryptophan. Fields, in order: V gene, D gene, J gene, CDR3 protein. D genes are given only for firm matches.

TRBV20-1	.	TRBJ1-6	SARPGRRTGSPLH
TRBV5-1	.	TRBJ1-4	ASSLDLEKLF
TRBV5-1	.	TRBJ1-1	ASSLRPSHDGNTEAF
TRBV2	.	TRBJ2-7	ASSAFSGRSYEQY
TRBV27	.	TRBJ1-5	ASRPNRELSNQPQH
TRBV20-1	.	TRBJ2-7	SARRGPTYEQY
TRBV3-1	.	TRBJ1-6	ASSQGENSPLH
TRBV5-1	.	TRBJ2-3	ASSPTPEDTQY
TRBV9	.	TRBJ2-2	ASSVGGLNTGELF
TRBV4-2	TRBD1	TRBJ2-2	ASSTLDRGTGELF
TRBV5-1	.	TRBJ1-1	ASSPKGITEAF
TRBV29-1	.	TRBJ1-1	SVSPRLGPNTEAF
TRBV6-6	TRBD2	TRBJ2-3	ASSSGGAGTDTQY
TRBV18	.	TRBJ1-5	ASSPTDLRGAQH
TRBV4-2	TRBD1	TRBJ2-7	ASSQWGQGDEQY
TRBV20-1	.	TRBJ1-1	SATSHDQNRAF
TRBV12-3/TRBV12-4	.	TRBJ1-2	ASSLGDTYTAGYT